The 10 T cell receptor beta chains listed next were all sequenced from one sample in a study of cytomegalovirus exposure and HLA in healthy donors (dated by TCRdb to 2015 to 2018). Receptor libraries were prepared by the immunoSEQ multiplex PCR assay. For the multiplex PCR, a mixture combining 60 forward primers for TCR Vbeta segments and 13 reverse primers for TCR Jbeta segments was used. What TCRdb holds here is the immuneACCESS table cut down to in-frame rearrangements. Part of the clones is not present; checked against another copy, under half of the missing clones reflect an unresolved V gene, and the others are unexplained. This sample gives under 150,000 clones in total; about 75% of them show up just once. Of the sample, about 1.7% falls within the top ten clones. Source material: PBMCs. Source of these receptors: a woman aged 25 to 39 in good health and CMV-seronegative.

This sequence joins TRBV6-5 and TRBJ1-3, with D unclear. This CDR3 comprises 15 residues. V was clipped by 7 bases and J by 0 bases, with 13 bases between them. Germline lookup yields CDR1 MNHEY and CDR2 SVGAGI. CDR3 DNA: TGTGCCAGCATACCCGGCGGGCCCTCTGGAAACACCATATATTTT. Translation gives CASIPGGPSGNTIYF.

This chain joins TRBV7-2 and TRBJ2-7; 10 nucleotides align to TRBD1. V shed 0 bases and J 6 bases; nucleotides not matched to a gene: 11. This CDR3 is 17 amino acids long. From germline, CDR1 is SGHTA and CDR2 FQGNSA. The CDR3 spells CASSLAPGDRGVSEQYF. DNA for the CDR3: TGTGCCAGCAGCTTAGCGCCCGGGGACAGGGGCGTCTCCGAGCAGTACTTC.

This chain connects TRBV9 to TRBJ2-3, with 8 bases matching TRBD2. The CDR3 is 16 residues long. Germline CDR1 reads SGDLS; CDR2 reads YYNGEE. J was trimmed by 10 bases and V by 0 bases; bases with no gene match: 13. The CDR3 region has the DNA TGTGCCAGCAGCGTAGTAGAGCGGGGGCCCTTAGGGGCGCAGTATTTT. This gives the protein CASSVVERGPLGAQYF.

The CDR3 region is CASGGQGVYGYTF. CDR3 nucleotide sequence: TGTGCCAGCGGCGGACAGGGAGTCTATGGCTACACCTTC. This chain uses TRBV7-8 with TRBJ1-2, with TRBD1 matching over 8 bases. CDR3 length: 13 amino acids. Germline V gene data show CDR1 as SGHVS and CDR2 as FQNEAQ. Trimming at V came to 8 bases and at J to 4 bases, leaving 6 bases not matched to a gene.

As DNA, the CDR3 is TGTGCCAGCAGCCCCGGAGGGGGGGTGAACACCATATATTTT. This sequence encodes CASSPGGGVNTIYF. The chain couples TRBV9 to TRBJ1-3; D possibly corresponds to TRBD1 (6 bases). The CDR3 extends over 14 amino acids. V gave up 4 bases and J gave up 7 bases, with 15 bases separating them. Germline CDR1 reads SGDLS; CDR2 reads YYNGEE.

The rearrangement uses TRBV6-5 and TRBJ1-2; D is unclear. In germline, CDR1 is MNHEY, CDR2 SVGAGI. This CDR3 spans 11 amino acids. Trimming left V 7 bases short and J 7 bases short, with 10 bases between. CDR3 DNA sequence: TGTGCCAGCAATGGGCAGTTTGGCTACACCTTC. Its translation: CASNGQFGYTF.

This CDR3 reads CASSPTARGSGNTIYF. The CDR3 region has the DNA TGTGCCAGCTCACCCACCGCCCGGGGATCTGGAAACACCATATATTTT. The chain links TRBV18 to TRBJ1-3; D gene uncertain. The CDR3 has 16 amino acids. CDR1 and CDR2 (germline): KGHSH, LQKENI. The V gene lost 3 bases and the J gene lost 1 base, with 13 bases spanning the gap.

This chain connects TRBV28 to TRBJ1-2; D not resolved. This CDR3 comprises 16 residues. Looked up from germline, CDR1 is MDHEN and CDR2 is SYDVKM. V was shortened by 1 base and J by 0 bases, with 12 bases between the two germline ends. The CDR3 loop reads CASSLSGWGANYGYTF. CDR3 in DNA: TGTGCCAGCAGTTTATCGGGGTGGGGAGCTAACTATGGCTACACCTTC.

V is TRBV11-1 and J is TRBJ1-4; 10 bases fit TRBD1. Germline V gives CDR1 SGHAT, CDR2 FQDESV (reference sequence). V gave up 5 bases and J gave up 8 bases; unmatched junction bases: 8. The CDR3 spans 15 residues. The CDR3 reads CASSHGTGVEEKLFF. The CDR3 coding sequence is TGTGCCAGCAGCCACGGGACAGGGGTGGAAGAAAAACTGTTTTTT.

This clone was seen more than once but under ten times. V and J are TRBV4-1 and TRBJ2-3; 9 bases line up with TRBD2. The V segment lost 0 bases and the J segment 4 bases; nucleotides outside the gene matches: 11. This CDR3 has 18 amino acids. Germline assignment: CDR1 MGHRA and CDR2 YSYEKL. In DNA, the CDR3 is TGCGCCAGCAGCCAAGATCTAAAGGCGGGGGGGCGTTCAGATACGCAGTATTTT. Protein: CASSQDLKAGGRSDTQYF.